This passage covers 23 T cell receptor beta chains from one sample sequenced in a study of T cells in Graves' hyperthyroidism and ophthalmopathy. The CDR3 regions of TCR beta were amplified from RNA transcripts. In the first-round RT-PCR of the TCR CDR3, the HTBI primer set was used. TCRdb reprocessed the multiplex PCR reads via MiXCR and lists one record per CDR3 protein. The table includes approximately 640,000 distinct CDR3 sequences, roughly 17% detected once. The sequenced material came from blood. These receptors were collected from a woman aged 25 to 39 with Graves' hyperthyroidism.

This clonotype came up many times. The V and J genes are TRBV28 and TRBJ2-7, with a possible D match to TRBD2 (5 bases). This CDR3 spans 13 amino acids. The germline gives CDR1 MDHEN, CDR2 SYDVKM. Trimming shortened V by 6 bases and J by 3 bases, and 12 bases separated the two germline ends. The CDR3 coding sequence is TGTGCCAGCAGACCTCCGGGAATCTACGAGCAGTACTTC. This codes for CASRPPGIYEQYF.

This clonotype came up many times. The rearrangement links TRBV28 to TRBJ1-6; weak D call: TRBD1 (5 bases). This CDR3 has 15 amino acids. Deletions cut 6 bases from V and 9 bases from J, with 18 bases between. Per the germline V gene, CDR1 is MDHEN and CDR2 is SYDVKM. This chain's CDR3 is CASRPLGVGLSPLHF. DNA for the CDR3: TGTGCCAGCAGACCCCTGGGGGTGGGACTTTCACCCCTCCACTTT.

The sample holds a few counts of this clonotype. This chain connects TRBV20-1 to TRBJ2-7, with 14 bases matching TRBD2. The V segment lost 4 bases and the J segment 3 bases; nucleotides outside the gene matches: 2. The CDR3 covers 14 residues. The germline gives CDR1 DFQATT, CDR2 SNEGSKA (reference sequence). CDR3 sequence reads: CSANGLAGGYEQYF. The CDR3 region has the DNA TGCAGTGCTAACGGACTAGCGGGAGGCTACGAGCAGTACTTC.

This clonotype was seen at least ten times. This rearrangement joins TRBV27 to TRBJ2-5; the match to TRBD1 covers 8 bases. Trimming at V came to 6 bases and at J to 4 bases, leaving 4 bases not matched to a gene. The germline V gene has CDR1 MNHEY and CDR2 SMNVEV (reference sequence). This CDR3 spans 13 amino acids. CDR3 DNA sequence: TGTGCCAGCAGACGGACAGGGACAGAGACCCAGTACTTC. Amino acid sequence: CASRRTGTETQYF.

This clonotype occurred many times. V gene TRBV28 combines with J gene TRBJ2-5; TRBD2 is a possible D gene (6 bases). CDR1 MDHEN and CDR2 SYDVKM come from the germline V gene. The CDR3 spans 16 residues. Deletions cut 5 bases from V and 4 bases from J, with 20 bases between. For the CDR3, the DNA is TGTGCCAGCAGTCCCGGAGAGACTAGTATTATAGAGACCCAGTACTTC. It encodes CASSPGETSIIETQYF.

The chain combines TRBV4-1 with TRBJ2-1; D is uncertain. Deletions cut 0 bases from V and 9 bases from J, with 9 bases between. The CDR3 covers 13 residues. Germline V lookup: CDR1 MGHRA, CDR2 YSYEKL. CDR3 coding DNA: TGCGCCAGCAGCCAAGACCTGAGAAGTGAGCAGTTCTTC. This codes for CASSQDLRSEQFF.

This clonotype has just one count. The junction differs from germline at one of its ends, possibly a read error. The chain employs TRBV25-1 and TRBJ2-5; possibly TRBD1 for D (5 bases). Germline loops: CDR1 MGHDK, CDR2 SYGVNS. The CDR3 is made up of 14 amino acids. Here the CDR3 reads CASGDSRQKETQYF. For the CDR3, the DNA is TGTGCCAGCGGTGACTCCCGACAGAAAGAGACCCAGTACTTC.

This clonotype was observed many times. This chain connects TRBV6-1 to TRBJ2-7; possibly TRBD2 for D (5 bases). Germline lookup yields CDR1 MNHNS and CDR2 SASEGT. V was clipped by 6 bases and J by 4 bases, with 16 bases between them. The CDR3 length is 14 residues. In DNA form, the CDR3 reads TGTGCCAGCAGACAGACGGAGGTCCGTTACGAGCAGTACTTC. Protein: CASRQTEVRYEQYF.

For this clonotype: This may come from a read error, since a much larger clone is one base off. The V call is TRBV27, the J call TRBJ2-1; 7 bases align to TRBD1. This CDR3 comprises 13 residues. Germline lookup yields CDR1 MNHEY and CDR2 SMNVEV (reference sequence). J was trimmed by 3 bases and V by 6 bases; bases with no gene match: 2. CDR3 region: CASRWDSYNEQFF. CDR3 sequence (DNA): TGTGCCAGCAGATGGGACAGCTACAATGAGCAGTTCTTC.

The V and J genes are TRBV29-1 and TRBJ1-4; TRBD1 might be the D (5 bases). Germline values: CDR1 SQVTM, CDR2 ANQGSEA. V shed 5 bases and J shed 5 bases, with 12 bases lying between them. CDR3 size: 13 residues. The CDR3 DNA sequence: TGCAGCGTTATCGGGACGGACAATGAAAAACTGTTTTTT. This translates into CSVIGTDNEKLFF. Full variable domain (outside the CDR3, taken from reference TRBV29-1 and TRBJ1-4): SAVISQKPSRDICQRGTSLTIQCQVDSQVTMMFWYRQQPGQSLTLIATANQGSEATYESGFVIDKFPISRPNLTFSTLTVSNMSPEDSSIYLCSVIGTDNEKLFFGSGTQLSVL.

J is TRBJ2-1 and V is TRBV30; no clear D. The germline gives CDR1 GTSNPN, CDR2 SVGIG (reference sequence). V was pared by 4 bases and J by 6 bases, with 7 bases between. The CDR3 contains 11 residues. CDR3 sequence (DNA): TGTGCCTGGACGACTTTCAATGAGCAGTTCTTC. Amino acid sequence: CAWTTFNEQFF.

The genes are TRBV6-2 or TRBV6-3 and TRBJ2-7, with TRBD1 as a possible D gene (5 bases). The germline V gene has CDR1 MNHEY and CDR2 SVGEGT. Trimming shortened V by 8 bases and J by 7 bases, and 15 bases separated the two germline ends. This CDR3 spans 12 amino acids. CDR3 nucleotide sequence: TGTGCCAGCTCCGAAGCCAGGGATGAGCAGTACTTC. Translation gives CASSEARDEQYF.

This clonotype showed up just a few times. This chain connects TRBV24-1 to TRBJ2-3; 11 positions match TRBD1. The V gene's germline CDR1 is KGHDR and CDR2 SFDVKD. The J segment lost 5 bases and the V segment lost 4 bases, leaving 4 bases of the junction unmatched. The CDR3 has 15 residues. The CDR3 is CATSEPGQGVDTQYF. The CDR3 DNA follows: TGTGCCACCAGTGAGCCGGGACAGGGGGTAGATACGCAGTATTTT.

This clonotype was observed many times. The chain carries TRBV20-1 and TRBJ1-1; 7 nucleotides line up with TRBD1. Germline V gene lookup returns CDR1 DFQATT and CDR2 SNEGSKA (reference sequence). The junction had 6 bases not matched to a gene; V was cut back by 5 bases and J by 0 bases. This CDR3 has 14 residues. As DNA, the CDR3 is TGCAGTGCTCCGAAGACAGGGATGAACACTGAAGCTTTCTTT. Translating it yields CSAPKTGMNTEAFF.

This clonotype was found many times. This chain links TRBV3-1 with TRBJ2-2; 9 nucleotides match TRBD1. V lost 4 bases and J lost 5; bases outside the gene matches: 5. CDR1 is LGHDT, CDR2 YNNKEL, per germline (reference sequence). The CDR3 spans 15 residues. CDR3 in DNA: TGTGCCAGCAGCCCGACAGGGGGAAGAACCGGGGAGCTGTTTTTT. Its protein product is CASSPTGGRTGELFF.

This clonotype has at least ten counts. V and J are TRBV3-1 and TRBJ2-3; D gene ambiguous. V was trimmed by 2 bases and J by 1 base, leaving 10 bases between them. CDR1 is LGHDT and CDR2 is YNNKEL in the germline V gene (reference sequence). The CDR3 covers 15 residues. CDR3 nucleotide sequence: TGTGCCAGCAGCCAACTAGGTTCCCGCACAGATACGCAGTATTTT. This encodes CASSQLGSRTDTQYF.

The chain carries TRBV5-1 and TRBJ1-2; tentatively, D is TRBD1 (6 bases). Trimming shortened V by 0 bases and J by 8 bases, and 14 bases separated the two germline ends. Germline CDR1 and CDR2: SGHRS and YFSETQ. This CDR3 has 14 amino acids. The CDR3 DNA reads TGCGCCAGCAGCTTGGAAGTGGGGGCGAAAGGCTACACCTTC. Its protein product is CASSLEVGAKGYTF.

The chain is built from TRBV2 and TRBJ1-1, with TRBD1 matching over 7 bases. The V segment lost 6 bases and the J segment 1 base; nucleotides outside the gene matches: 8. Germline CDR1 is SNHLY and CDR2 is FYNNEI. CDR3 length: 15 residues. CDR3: CASSLTGQTNTEAFF. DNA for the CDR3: TGTGCCAGCAGCTTGACAGGGCAAACGAACACTGAAGCTTTCTTT. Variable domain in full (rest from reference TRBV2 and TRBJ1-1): EPEVTQTPSHQVTQMGQEVILRCVPISNHLYFYWYRQILGQKVEFLVSFYNNEISEKSEIFDDQFSVERPDGSNFTLKIRSTKLEDSAMYFCASSLTGQTNTEAFFGQGTRLTVV.

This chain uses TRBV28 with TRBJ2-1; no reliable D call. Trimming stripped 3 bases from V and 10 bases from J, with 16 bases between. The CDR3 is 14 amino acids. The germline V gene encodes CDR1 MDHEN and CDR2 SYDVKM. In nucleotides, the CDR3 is TGTGCCAGCAGTTTTAGCCTGACTGATTGGGAGCAGTTCTTC. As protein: CASSFSLTDWEQFF.

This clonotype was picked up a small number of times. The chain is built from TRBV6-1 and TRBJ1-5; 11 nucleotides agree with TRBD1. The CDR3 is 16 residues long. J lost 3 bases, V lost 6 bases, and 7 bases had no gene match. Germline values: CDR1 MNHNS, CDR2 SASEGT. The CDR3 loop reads CASRIGTGGTNQPQHF. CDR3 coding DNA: TGTGCCAGCAGAATAGGGACAGGGGGTACCAATCAGCCCCAGCATTTT.

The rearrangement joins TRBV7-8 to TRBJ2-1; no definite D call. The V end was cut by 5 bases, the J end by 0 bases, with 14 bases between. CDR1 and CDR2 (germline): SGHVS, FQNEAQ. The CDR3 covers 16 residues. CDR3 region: CASSPPGASSYNEQFF. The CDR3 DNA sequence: TGTGCCAGCAGCCCCCCTGGAGCGAGCTCCTACAATGAGCAGTTCTTC.

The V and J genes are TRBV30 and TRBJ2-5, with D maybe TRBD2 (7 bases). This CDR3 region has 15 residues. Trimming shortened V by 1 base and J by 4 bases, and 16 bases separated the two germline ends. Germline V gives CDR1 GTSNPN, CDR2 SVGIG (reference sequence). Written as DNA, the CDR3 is TGTGCCTGGAGTGCATCGGGGGGCAGAGGAGAGACCCAGTACTTC. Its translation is CAWSASGGRGETQYF.

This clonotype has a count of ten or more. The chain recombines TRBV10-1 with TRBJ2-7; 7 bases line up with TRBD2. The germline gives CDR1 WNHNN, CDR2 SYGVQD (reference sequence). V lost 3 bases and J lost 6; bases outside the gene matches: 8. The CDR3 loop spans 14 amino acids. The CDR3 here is CASSDRAGSPEQYF. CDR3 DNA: TGCGCCAGCAGTGACCGAGCGGGATCACCCGAGCAGTACTTC.